This T cell receptor beta chain is from a study of metastatic and nonmetastatic thyroid tumors. Across the study: The study looked at repertoires side by side in blood and in tumor or nodule tissue from malignant and benign thyroid patients.

Original analysis: Between-group CDR3 differences, defined by clinicopathological status, yielded a distant-metastasis classifier for papillary thyroid cancer. TCRdb used MiXCR to call clones anew from the PCR reads. The V and J calls shown here were made by TCRdb, not taken from the authors' results. Among roughly 21,000 clones, about 30% were seen once, and the ten largest hold under 25%. All patients reached thyroid surgery having received no treatment beforehand. As concerns this clone: The target antigen is unknown.

Findings and limits, study-wide: According to reports, the diversity of TCR beta was significantly higher in malignant thyroid tumors than in benign nodules, and this held in both blood and tumor samples.

Germline CDR1 and CDR2: SGHAT and FQNNGV. CDR3 size: 17 residues. Trimming took off 5 bases at V and 1 base at J, with 21 bases between the two ends. The sequence came from a female donor with papillary thyroid cancer or a benign thyroid nodule (not recorded which). Some clones in this sample may be carry-over from other donors' samples. Sequencing used blood. The chain carries TRBV11-2 and TRBJ2-7, with D uncertain. The CDR3 region has the DNA TGTGCCAGCAGCCCCCGAGGTGGGGTCGGCCAATCCTACGAGCAGTACTTC. It encodes CASSPRGGVGQSYEQYF. Variable domain in full (rest from reference TRBV11-2 and TRBJ2-7): EAGVAQSPRYKIIEKRQSVAFWCNPISGHATLYWYQQILGQGPKLLIQFQNNGVVDDSQLPKDRFSAERLKGVDSTLKIQPAKLEDSAVYLCASSPRGGVGQSYEQYFGPGTRLTVT.